Below, 18 T cell receptor beta chains from the same sample are listed, as sequenced in a study of cytomegalovirus exposure and HLA in healthy donors. A multiplex PCR was run with 60 Vbeta primers and 13 Jbeta primers. Clones were sequenced by immunoSEQ multiplex PCR, and TCRdb holds only the in-frame ones, with some missing. The table has 150,000 to 250,000 clones, roughly 79% seen once; the top ten hold 1.5% to 2%. The source material was PBMCs. All receptors derive from a man in his thirties or forties in good health and CMV-seronegative.

This rearrangement joins TRBV25-1 to TRBJ2-5; D might be TRBD2 (5 bases). The CDR3 consists of 11 residues. Germline CDR1 and CDR2: MGHDK and SYGVNS. V was shortened by 4 bases and J by 5 bases, with 5 bases between the two germline ends. As DNA, the CDR3 is TGTGCCAGCAGTGGAGGGGAGACCCAGTACTTC. Translated, it gives CASSGGETQYF.

The V call is TRBV27, the J call TRBJ2-1, with 11 bases matching TRBD2. Trimming at V came to 3 bases and at J to 10 bases, leaving 8 bases not matched to a gene. CDR1 and CDR2 (germline): MNHEY, SMNVEV (reference sequence). This CDR3 is built from 15 residues. CDR3 DNA: TGTGCCAGCAGTTTCGATAGCGGGAGGGCCGAAGAGCAGTTCTTC. This translates into CASSFDSGRAEEQFF.

The gene calls are TRBV6-5 and TRBJ2-5; TRBD1 agrees at 9 bases. The CDR3 totals 15 residues. The J segment lost 6 bases and the V segment lost 2 bases, leaving 7 bases of the junction unmatched. The germline V gene encodes CDR1 MNHEY and CDR2 SVGAGI. CDR3 protein: CASSYTGTGLKTQYF. As DNA, the CDR3 is TGTGCCAGCAGTTACACCGGGACAGGGTTAAAGACCCAGTACTTC.

The V gene is TRBV11-2, the J gene TRBJ2-4, with a possible D match to TRBD1 (6 bases). Per the germline V gene, CDR1 is SGHAT and CDR2 is FQNNGV. Trimming took 5 bases from V and 1 from J, leaving 12 bases between them. The CDR3 sequence is 15 residues long. The CDR3 nucleotides read TGTGCCAGCAGCAAAGGACAGCTGGCCAAAAACATTCAGTACTTC. Its protein product is CASSKGQLAKNIQYF.

This clone was seen a few times. The chain couples TRBV9 to TRBJ2-1; the D is unclear. Germline V CDR1 and CDR2: SGDLS, YYNGEE. The V and J ends lost 2 bases and 5 bases respectively, with 11 bases between them. This CDR3 is built from 14 residues. CDR3 in amino acids: CASSVRVSDNEQFF. CDR3 DNA: TGTGCCAGCAGCGTCCGGGTGAGTGACAATGAGCAGTTCTTC.

This clone was recorded only once. The rearrangement links TRBV9 to TRBJ2-1; possibly TRBD2 for D (6 bases). The length of the CDR3 is 15 residues. Trimming took 6 bases from V and 0 from J, leaving 13 bases between them. CDR1 is SGDLS, CDR2 YYNGEE, per germline. CDR3 region: CASTRDGSSYNEQFF. In DNA form, the CDR3 reads TGTGCCAGCACACGGGACGGGAGCTCCTACAATGAGCAGTTCTTC.

This clone is a singleton in its sample. V gene TRBV5-1 combines with J gene TRBJ2-1; 11 bases agree with TRBD2. Germline V lookup: CDR1 SGHRS, CDR2 YFSETQ. The CDR3 has 16 amino acids. V shed 4 bases, J shed 14 bases, and the junction held 17 bases outside the gene matches. The CDR3 DNA reads as TGCGCCAGCAGCCCGCGGGTAGCGGGAGGGCCGCTCGCGGAGTTCTTC. This translates into CASSPRVAGGPLAEFF.

The chain combines TRBV15 with TRBJ2-5; maybe TRBD2 (6 bases). Germline assignment: CDR1 LNHNV and CDR2 YYDKDF (reference sequence). The CDR3 runs to 15 residues. V shed 0 bases and J shed 1 base, with 9 bases lying between them. In DNA, the CDR3 is TGTGCCACCAGCAGAGATTCAGCGGGCCAAGAGACCCAGTACTTC. Its translation: CATSRDSAGQETQYF.

This chain uses TRBV5-4 with TRBJ2-1; 12 bases align to TRBD2. CDR1 is SGHNT, CDR2 YYREEE, per germline (reference sequence). This CDR3 has 14 residues. Trimming cost V 4 bases and J 9 bases; bases outside gene matches: 5. CDR3 DNA: TGTGCCAGCAGCGGCCTAGCGGGAGGGGGTGAGCAGTTCTTC. The encoded protein is CASSGLAGGGEQFF. The full variable domain, its missing parts supplied by reference TRBV5-4 and TRBJ2-1, is ETGVTQSPTHLIKTRGQQVTLRCSSQSGHNTVSWYQQALGQGPQFIFQYYREEENGRGNFPPRFSGLQFPNYSSELNVNALELDDSALYLCASSGLAGGGEQFFGPGTRLTVL.

The chain uses TRBV19 and TRBJ2-7, with D possibly TRBD1 on 6 matching bases. Germline V gene sequence: CDR1 LNHDA, CDR2 SQIVND (reference sequence). Trimming stripped 4 bases from V and 3 bases from J, with 13 bases between. The CDR3 is made up of 14 amino acids. CDR3 sequence: CASSTSGESYEQYF. CDR3 in DNA: TGTGCCAGTAGTACCTCAGGGGAGAGCTACGAGCAGTACTTC.

The chain recombines TRBV10-2 with TRBJ1-5, with a weak D call TRBD1 (5 bases). Germline values: CDR1 WSHSY, CDR2 SAAADI. This CDR3 has 15 residues. Trimming stripped 3 bases from V and 4 bases from J, with 13 bases between. The CDR3 loop reads CASSDMQGGNQPQHF. The CDR3 DNA sequence: TGCGCCAGCAGTGATATGCAGGGAGGAAATCAGCCCCAGCATTTT.

The chain carries TRBV5-1 and TRBJ2-1, with 7 positions matching TRBD2. CDR1 and CDR2 from the germline V gene are SGHRS and YFSETQ. V gave up 4 bases and J gave up 5 bases; unmatched junction bases: 9. CDR3 length: 15 amino acids. CDR3 protein: CASSAILATNNEQFF. The DNA of the CDR3 is TGCGCCAGCAGCGCTATACTAGCGACCAACAATGAGCAGTTCTTC.

The chain has TRBV5-6 and TRBJ2-5; D perhaps matches TRBD2 (5 bases). CDR3 size: 14 residues. V lost 4 bases and J 5 bases, leaving 15 bases between the germline ends. Germline V gene data show CDR1 as SGHDT and CDR2 as YYEEEE. CDR3 bases: TGTGCCAGCAGCCTCGGGATCCCGGGGGAGACCCAGTACTTC. This sequence encodes CASSLGIPGETQYF.

CDR3 residues: CASSFGTSGRAKETQYF. The CDR3 DNA follows: TGTGCCAGCAGCTTTGGGACTAGCGGGAGAGCAAAAGAGACCCAGTACTTC. V usage is TRBV7-9 and J usage is TRBJ2-5, with TRBD2 identical over 14 bases. CDR3 length: 17 amino acids. Germline V gene sequence: CDR1 SEHNR, CDR2 FQNEAQ (reference sequence). V was pared by 3 bases and J by 3 bases, with 6 bases of the junction left unmatched. The full variable domain, in which reference TRBV7-9 and TRBJ2-5 provide the parts outside the CDR3, is DTGVSQNPRHKITKRGQNVTFRCDPISEHNRLYWYRQTLGQGPEFLTYFQNEAQLEKSRLLSDRFSAERPKGSFSTLEIQRTEQGDSAMYLCASSFGTSGRAKETQYFGPGTRLLVL.

The rearrangement uses TRBV7-2 and TRBJ2-1; D perhaps matches TRBD2 (6 bases). In germline, CDR1 is SGHTA, CDR2 FQGNSA. CDR3 size: 15 residues. V shed 7 bases and J shed 7 bases, with 20 bases lying between them. CDR3 loop: CASTSLEGRENEQFF. In nucleotides, the CDR3 is TGTGCCAGCACCTCCCTCGAGGGCCGGGAGAATGAGCAGTTCTTC.

Remarks on this clone: Other DNA sequences from this sample encode an identical CDR3 as well. V usage is TRBV6-1 and J usage is TRBJ1-2; weak D call: TRBD1 (5 bases). CDR1 is MNHNS, CDR2 SASEGT, per germline. CDR3 length: 13 amino acids. With 2 bases removed from V and 2 bases from J, the gap between germline ends came to 6 bases. The CDR3 DNA sequence: TGTGCCAGCAGTGAAACAGGAAACTATGGCTACACCTTC. Protein sequence: CASSETGNYGYTF.

The chain links TRBV6-5 to TRBJ1-5, with D possibly TRBD1 on 5 matching bases. The CDR3 runs 15 residues. Per the germline V gene, CDR1 is MNHEY and CDR2 is SVGAGI. Trimming left V 8 bases short and J 1 base short, with 15 bases between. CDR3 sequence reads: CASRSSRGSNQPQHF. The CDR3 DNA reads TGTGCCAGCCGCTCCTCAAGGGGAAGCAATCAGCCCCAGCATTTT.

The rearrangement links TRBV30 to TRBJ1-5; 7 nucleotides match TRBD1. Germline CDR1 reads GTSNPN; CDR2 reads SVGIG (reference sequence). This CDR3 is 14 amino acids long. V shed 0 bases and J 3 bases; nucleotides not matched to a gene: 2. CDR3 residues: CAWSVTGDNQPQHF. As DNA, the CDR3 is TGTGCCTGGAGTGTAACAGGGGACAATCAGCCCCAGCATTTT. Combining the CDR3 with reference TRBV30 and TRBJ1-5 gives the whole variable domain SQTIHQWPATLVQPVGSPLSLECTVEGTSNPNLYWYRQAAGRGLQLLFYSVGIGQISSEVPQNLSASRPQDRQFILSSKKLLLSDSGFYLCAWSVTGDNQPQHFGDGTRLSIL.